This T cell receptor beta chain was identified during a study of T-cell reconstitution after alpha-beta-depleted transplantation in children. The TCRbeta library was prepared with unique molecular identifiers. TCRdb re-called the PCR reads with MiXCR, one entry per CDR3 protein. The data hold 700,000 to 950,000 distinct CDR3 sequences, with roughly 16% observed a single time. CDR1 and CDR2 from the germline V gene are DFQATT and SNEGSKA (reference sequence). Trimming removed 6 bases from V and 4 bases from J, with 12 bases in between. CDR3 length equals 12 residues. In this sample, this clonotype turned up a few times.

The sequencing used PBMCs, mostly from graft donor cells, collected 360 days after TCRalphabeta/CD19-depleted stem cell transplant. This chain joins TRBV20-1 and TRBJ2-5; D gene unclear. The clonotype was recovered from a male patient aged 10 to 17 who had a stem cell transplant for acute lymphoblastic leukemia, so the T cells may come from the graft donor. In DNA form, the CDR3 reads TGCAGTGCCGCGCGGTCGGGAGAGACCCAGTACTTC. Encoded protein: CSAARSGETQYF.